This T cell receptor (beta chain) is from a study of shared clonotypes between healthy human individuals (dated by TCRdb to about 2020). As for the study more broadly: The cohort comprised a couple of women and a few men aged 18 to 49 years. Per donor, leukapheresis produced somewhere between about 0.94 and 9.5 billion PBMCs. Blood TCR repertoires of about five healthy adults were deeply sequenced to estimate repertoire size and the extent of clonotype sharing between individuals. To increase sequencing depth and limit assay-specific biases, TCR repertoire library preparation and sequencing were carried out by different laboratories using diverse techniques. For each donor, CD4 naive and CD4 memory were each given three plates, CD8 naive was given two plates, and CD8 memory was given one plate. Findings and caveats that apply to the study as a whole: About 5% of naive CD4, around 3.5% of naive CD8, 2.3% of memory CD4, and less than 0.45% of memory CD8 clonotypes were shared across a few donors. Naive subsets generally had larger estimated clonotype richness than memory subsets did. Because the study included a small number of donors, the genetic and exposure-history diversity represented was limited. Pairwise subsampling led to the expectation that sequencing depth would affect the degree of clonotype sharing among donors. Compared with non-shared clonotypes, clonotypes shared by all four sorted-subset donors had higher generation probabilities. Sampling was limited to blood, and TCR repertoires in tissue likely differ from TCR repertoires in blood. Rarefaction of sorted-subset datasets indicated incomplete sequencing despite the large sequencing depth.

Using the deep immunoSEQ assay, multiplex PCR amplified TCR CDR3 regions from genomic DNA. Genomic DNA extracted from each cell subset was distributed evenly over all wells of several immunoSEQ 96-well plates, and each plate served as one replicate. For sorted subsets, approximately 200 ng of genomic DNA, equivalent to roughly 33,000 T cell genomes, went into each replicate PCR. The purified libraries were quantified using a Qubit 3.0 fluorometer, sized with a Bioanalyzer 2100, and then quantified again using the KAPA Library Quantification kit. Every immunoSEQ 96-well plate was sequenced on a dedicated single-read 150-cycle Illumina NextSeq 550 flow cell. For the original study's pipeline: Because only junctional sequences without quality scores were contained in the immunoSEQ output, filtering matching that applied to full-length reads could not be performed. Sequences were annotated with PyIR, a Python wrapper for IgBLAST v1.9, using IMGT germline references to assign V/J genes and CDR3. Reads were removed for weak V/J assignments (E-value above 1e-6), missing CDR3, stop codons, out-of-frame junctions, or ambiguous translated residues. V3J clonotypes were defined by identical inferred V gene, J gene, and CDR3 amino acid sequence. To compute the percentage overlap between repertoires, the number of shared unique clonotypes was divided by the size of the smaller repertoire. RTK rarefaction, the Chao1 estimator, and Recon v2.1 estimates of unobserved clonotypes were used to assess repertoire richness. For all TCRbeta clonotypes obtained by the gDNA method from four donors, generation probabilities were computed with OLGA. TCRdb re-hosts the immuneACCESS table, in-frame sequences only. Its copies lack some clones; in the studies checked, an unresolved V gene accounts for under half of them, and the cause for the rest is not known. The DNA gave D and trimming, while V, J and clone size come from that table. The sample table contains hundreds of thousands of clones; only one count was recorded for roughly 96% of them. The ten most abundant clones make up approximately 0.32% of the sample.

The donors were healthy, HIV-negative adults who had no recently reported acute infections or vaccinations. Every donor was a Caucasian adult living in Nashville, Tennessee, USA. CD8 memory samples consisted of magnetically selected CD45RO+ cells combined with CCR7-negative CD45RA+ effector memory (TemRA) cells. Blood was obtained by leukapheresis, after which PBMCs were separated by Ficoll-Histopaque density gradient centrifugation and cryopreserved in liquid nitrogen vapor phase. Purity and quantity of every magnetically sorted T cell population were checked by analytical flow cytometry. Genomic DNA was isolated from every sorted fraction and measured by UV absorbance on a Nanodrop 2000c. CDR1 is given as SEHNR and CDR2 as FQNEAQ, both from the germline V gene (reference sequence). Trimming takes 5 bases from V and 10 bases from J, and the germline ends sit 12 bases apart. The CDR3 covers 12 residues, taking in both the cysteine and the phenylalanine. The DNA shown is the 36-base CDR3, in frame from base 1.

A remark on this clone: No antigen is known for it. The input lacks base qualities; no much larger clone sits a single base away.

The sequence is built from TRBV7-9 and TRBJ2-1; 6 matching bases give a weak D call of TRBD2. Sequenced material: memory CD8+ T cells sorted from blood. The sample's cell subset or site, from its label and the paper: CD45RO+ cells pooled with CCR7-negative TemRA cells. The sequence came from a man aged 25 to 45 in good health. CDR3 reads: CASSPLALEQFF. The nucleotide sequence is given as TGTGCCAGCAGCCCACTAGCTCTGGAGCAGTTCTTC.